This T cell receptor (beta chain) is drawn from a study of shared clonotypes between healthy human individuals. Naive CD8 cells lacked CD45RO, underwent positive selection for CCR7 and left out terminally differentiated effector memory CD45RA+ cells. Per the germline V gene, CDR1 is MDHEN and CDR2 is SYDVKM. V was clipped by 6 bases and J by 7 bases; unmatched bases: 7. CDR3 size: 13 residues. Sequencing was performed with immunoSEQ multiplex PCR; in TCRdb, only in-frame clones are kept and a portion is missing. The sample lists some 2.1 million clones; about 94% were seen once. This sequence joins TRBV28 and TRBJ1-1, with 8 bases fitting TRBD1. The origin of this receptor is a man aged 18 to 29 in good health. The source material was naive CD8+ T cells sorted from blood. CDR3 amino acids: CASRMTGVIEAFF. CDR3 DNA sequence: TGTGCCAGCAGGATGACAGGGGTAATTGAAGCTTTCTTT.